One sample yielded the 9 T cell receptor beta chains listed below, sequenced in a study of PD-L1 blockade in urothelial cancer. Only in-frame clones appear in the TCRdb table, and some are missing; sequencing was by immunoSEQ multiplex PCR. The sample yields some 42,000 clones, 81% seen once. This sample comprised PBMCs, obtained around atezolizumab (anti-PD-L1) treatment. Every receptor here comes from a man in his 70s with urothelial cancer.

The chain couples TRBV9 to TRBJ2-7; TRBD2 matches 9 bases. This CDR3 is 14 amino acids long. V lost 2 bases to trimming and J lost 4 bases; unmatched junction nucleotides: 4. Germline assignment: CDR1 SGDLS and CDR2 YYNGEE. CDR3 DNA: TGTGCCAGCAGCGTCCAGGCGGGGGGGTACGAGCAGTACTTC. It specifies CASSVQAGGYEQYF.

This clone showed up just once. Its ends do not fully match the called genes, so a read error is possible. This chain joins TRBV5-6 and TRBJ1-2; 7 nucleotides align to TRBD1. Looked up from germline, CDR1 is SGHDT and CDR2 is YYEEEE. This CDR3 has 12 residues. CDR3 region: CASSSYRDSLSF. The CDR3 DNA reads TGTGCCAGCAGCTCCTACCGGGACAGCCTCTCCTTC.

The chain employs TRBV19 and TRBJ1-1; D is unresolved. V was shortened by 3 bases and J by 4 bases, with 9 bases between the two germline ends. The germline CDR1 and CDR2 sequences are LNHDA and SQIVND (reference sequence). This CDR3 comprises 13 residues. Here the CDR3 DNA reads TGTGCCAGTAGTATCTCGAGAGGCACTGAAGCTTTCTTT. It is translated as CASSISRGTEAFF.

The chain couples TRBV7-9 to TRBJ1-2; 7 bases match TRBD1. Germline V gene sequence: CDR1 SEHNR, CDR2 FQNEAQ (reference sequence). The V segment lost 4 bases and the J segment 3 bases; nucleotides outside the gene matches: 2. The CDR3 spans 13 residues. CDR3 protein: CASSSTGDYGYTF. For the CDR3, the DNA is TGTGCCAGCAGCTCCACAGGGGACTATGGCTACACCTTC.

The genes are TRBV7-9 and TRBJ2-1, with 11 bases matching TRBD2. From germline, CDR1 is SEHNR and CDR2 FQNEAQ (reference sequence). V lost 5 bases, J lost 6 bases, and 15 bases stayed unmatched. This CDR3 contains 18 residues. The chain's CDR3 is CASSEKRRTSGSRNEQFF. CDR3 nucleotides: TGTGCCAGCAGCGAGAAGCGAAGAACTAGCGGGAGCCGCAATGAGCAGTTCTTC.

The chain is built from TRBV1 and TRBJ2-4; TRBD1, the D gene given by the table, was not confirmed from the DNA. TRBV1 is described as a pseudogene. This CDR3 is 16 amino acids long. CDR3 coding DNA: TGCACCAGCAGCCTCAGAGGCAGGGGCAAAGAAAACATTCAGTACTTC. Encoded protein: CTSSLRGRGKENIQYF.

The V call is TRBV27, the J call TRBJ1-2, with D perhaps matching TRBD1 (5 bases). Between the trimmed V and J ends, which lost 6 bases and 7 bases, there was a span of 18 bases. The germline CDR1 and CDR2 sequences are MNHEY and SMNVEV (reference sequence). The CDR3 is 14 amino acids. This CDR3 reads CASSPGYFDTGYTF. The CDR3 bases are TGTGCCAGCAGCCCAGGGTATTTCGATACTGGCTACACCTTC.

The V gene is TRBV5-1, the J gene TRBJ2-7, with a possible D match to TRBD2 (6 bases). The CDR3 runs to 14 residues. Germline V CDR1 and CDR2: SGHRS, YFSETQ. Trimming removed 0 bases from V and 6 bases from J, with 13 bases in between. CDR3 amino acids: CASSLAGGPSEQYF. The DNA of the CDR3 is TGCGCCAGCAGCTTGGCCGGGGGTCCCAGCGAGCAGTACTTC.

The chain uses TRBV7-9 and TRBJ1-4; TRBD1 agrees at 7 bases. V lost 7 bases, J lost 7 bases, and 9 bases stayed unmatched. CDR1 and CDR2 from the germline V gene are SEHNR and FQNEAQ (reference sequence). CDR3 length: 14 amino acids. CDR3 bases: TGTGCCAGCACCCAGGGGGGACATGGTGAAAAACTGTTTTTT. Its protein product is CASTQGGHGEKLFF.